These 20 T cell receptor beta chains share one sample of origin, sequenced in a study of PD-1 blockade in classical Hodgkin lymphoma. Sequenced by immunoSEQ multiplex PCR; TCRdb stores in-frame clones only, minus some. This table has under 2,000 clones, 60% to 80% appearing once. In every patient, relapse followed autologous stem cell transplantation, while exposure to brentuximab vedotin differed. Magnetic negative selection was used to purify CD8+ T cells from thawed PBMCs. Sequencing used CD8+ T cells from blood, obtained at baseline. The receptor source for this set is a human donor with classical Hodgkin lymphoma.

The sample holds one count of this clone. Within the sample, other DNA sequences also encode this same CDR3. CDR3 amino acids: CASTISWADGSPLHF. Here the CDR3 DNA reads TGTGCCAGCACCATATCCTGGGCAGACGGTTCGCCCCTCCACTTT. The chain joins TRBV27 to TRBJ1-6; no clear D. Deletions cut 7 bases from V and 13 bases from J, with 23 bases between. Germline V gives CDR1 MNHEY, CDR2 SMNVEV (reference sequence). CDR3 length: 15 amino acids.

By share, this clone ranks as medium-sized. The genes are TRBV18 and TRBJ2-3, with a possible D match to TRBD1 (6 bases). The CDR3 covers 14 residues. With 3 bases removed from V and 2 bases from J, the gap between germline ends came to 9 bases. Germline CDR1 KGHSH, CDR2 LQKENI. CDR3 sequence (DNA): TGTGCCAGCTCACCGACAGGCAACACAGATACGCAGTATTTT. It codes for CASSPTGNTDTQYF.

The chain joins TRBV7-3 to TRBJ2-3; TRBD2 might be the D (7 bases). Germline lookup yields CDR1 SGHTA and CDR2 FQGTGA. V was pared by 2 bases and J by 2 bases, with 8 bases between. The CDR3 is 14 residues long. The CDR3 coding sequence is TGTGCCAGCAGCTTAGGGGGGGCCACAGATACGCAGTATTTT. Translation gives CASSLGGATDTQYF.

The chain joins TRBV28 to TRBJ2-7; D uncertain. CDR3 length equals 14 residues. Per germline, CDR1 MDHEN and CDR2 SYDVKM. Trimming removed 6 bases at V and 0 bases at J, with 12 bases between. The CDR3: CASRATSSSYEQYF. The CDR3 nucleotides are TGTGCCAGCAGAGCGACGTCGAGCTCCTACGAGCAGTACTTC.

In this sample, this clone turned up a few times. The sample holds other DNA sequences that translate to the same CDR3. The chain links TRBV11-3 to TRBJ1-1, with D possibly TRBD1 on 5 matching bases. The CDR3 extends over 14 amino acids. Trimming cost V 1 base and J 3 bases, with 9 bases left between them. Germline lookup yields CDR1 SGHNT and CDR2 YENEEA. The CDR3 DNA follows: TGTGCCAGCAGCTTAGCGGGGGGTCACACTGAAGCTTTCTTT. The encoded protein is CASSLAGGHTEAFF.

The chain joins TRBV5-1 to TRBJ2-1, with 8 bases matching TRBD1. V shed 2 bases and J 9 bases; nucleotides not matched to a gene: 10. The CDR3 runs 15 residues. Per germline, CDR1 SGHRS and CDR2 YFSETQ. In nucleotides, the CDR3 is TGCGCCAGCAGCTTCCGGACAGGGTTAAGCGGTGAGCAGTTCTTC. Translating gives CASSFRTGLSGEQFF.

This clone was found a few times. This rearrangement joins TRBV28 to TRBJ2-5; D possibly corresponds to TRBD2 (5 bases). CDR3 length: 14 amino acids. From germline, CDR1 is MDHEN and CDR2 SYDVKM. Trimming left V 2 bases short and J 7 bases short, with 14 bases between. The CDR3 region is CASSLPNSVTTQYF. The CDR3 DNA reads as TGTGCCAGCAGTTTACCGAATAGCGTAACGACCCAGTACTTC.

This clone was counted between two and nine times. This chain uses TRBV27 with TRBJ1-5, with D perhaps TRBD1 (5 bases). Trimming removed 6 bases from V and 1 base from J, with 10 bases in between. Germline values: CDR1 MNHEY, CDR2 SMNVEV (reference sequence). The CDR3 runs to 14 residues. The CDR3 is CASRLQGSNQPQHF. For the CDR3, the DNA is TGTGCCAGCAGGTTGCAGGGCAGCAATCAGCCCCAGCATTTT.

The chain employs TRBV9 and TRBJ1-5; 7 bases line up with TRBD1. V shed 3 bases, J shed 6 bases, and the junction held 3 bases outside the gene matches. Germline V gene sequence: CDR1 SGDLS, CDR2 YYNGEE. The CDR3 is 13 residues long. The CDR3 is CASSAGGLQPQHF. DNA of the CDR3: TGTGCCAGCAGCGCAGGGGGACTTCAGCCCCAGCATTTT.

Within the sample, this clone is large. The rearrangement links TRBV6-5 to TRBJ2-1; tentatively, D is TRBD1 (6 bases). CDR3 size: 12 residues. V was shortened by 5 bases and J by 7 bases, with 9 bases between the two germline ends. CDR1 is MNHEY and CDR2 is SVGAGI in the germline V gene. CDR3 in amino acids: CASSTGNNEQFF. The CDR3 bases are TGTGCCAGCAGTACAGGGAATAATGAGCAGTTCTTC.

The chain joins TRBV4-1 to TRBJ1-3; D ambiguous. This CDR3 has 15 residues. V was clipped by 3 bases and J by 0 bases, with 9 bases between them. CDR1 and CDR2 (germline): MGHRA, YSYEKL. As DNA, the CDR3 is TGCGCCAGCAGCCACCTCCAAGACTCTGGAAACACCATATATTTT. Translating it yields CASSHLQDSGNTIYF.

This clone appeared a few times. CDR3 residues: CASSPGGISEAFF. The CDR3 nucleotides read TGTGCCAGCAGCCCTGGGGGCATCTCTGAAGCTTTCTTT. The chain has TRBV12-2 and TRBJ1-1; the D segment call TRBD1 is taken from the table without a DNA check. TRBV12-2 is marked as a pseudogene. CDR3 size: 13 residues.

Relative to its sample, this clone is large. Other DNA variants within this sample encode the same CDR3. V and J are TRBV7-9 and TRBJ1-1; weak D call: TRBD1 (5 bases). The germline V gene has CDR1 SEHNR and CDR2 FQNEAQ (reference sequence). V was cut by 0 bases and J by 3 bases, with 8 bases left in between. The CDR3 extends over 14 amino acids. CDR3 sequence reads: CASSLAGGHTEAFF. As DNA, the CDR3 is TGTGCCAGCAGCTTAGCGGGGGGTCACACTGAAGCTTTCTTT.

This clone is large by share. The J gene is TRBJ2-1, the V gene TRBV7-6; maybe TRBD1 (6 bases). This CDR3 is built from 15 residues. V lost 3 bases and J 8 bases, leaving 17 bases between the germline ends. Germline loops: CDR1 SGHVS, CDR2 FNYEAQ. In DNA form, the CDR3 reads TGTGCCAGCAGCTTGACAGGTATTCGAGGGGATGAGCAGTTCTTC. Protein product: CASSLTGIRGDEQFF.

V usage is TRBV5-6 and J usage is TRBJ2-7; TRBD2 aligns across 11 bases. CDR3 length: 16 amino acids. J lost 5 bases, V lost 4 bases, and 11 bases had no gene match. Germline CDR1 SGHDT, CDR2 YYEEEE. CDR3: CASSLGTSGIRHEQYV. The CDR3 DNA follows: TGTGCCAGCAGCCTCGGGACTAGCGGCATACGACACGAGCAGTACGTC.

Within the sample, this clone is medium-sized (0.01 to 0.1%). The V gene is TRBV4-2, the J gene TRBJ2-6; D gene ambiguous. This CDR3 is 17 amino acids long. The germline V and J ends were trimmed by 0 bases and 0 bases, with 9 bases remaining between them. The germline V gene encodes CDR1 LGHNA and CDR2 YNFKEQ. The CDR3 nucleotides are TGTGCCAGCAGCCAAGATGCGCATAACTCTGGGGCCAACGTCCTGACTTTC. This sequence encodes CASSQDAHNSGANVLTF.

The chain joins TRBV6-6 to TRBJ1-1; the D is unclear. The CDR3 has 14 amino acids. Germline V gives CDR1 MNHNY, CDR2 SVGAGI (reference sequence). V was trimmed by 6 bases and J by 2 bases, leaving 13 bases between them. The CDR3 sequence is CASSPAPANTEAFF. As DNA, the CDR3 is TGTGCCAGCAGCCCCGCCCCAGCAAACACTGAAGCTTTCTTT.

V is TRBV4-3 and J is TRBJ2-5; possible D gene TRBD1, 5 bases. V shed 0 bases and J shed 5 bases, with 13 bases lying between them. CDR3 size: 15 residues. Germline-derived CDR1 and CDR2 are LGHNA and YSLEER. CDR3 residues: CASSQDEGVWETQYF. Written as DNA, the CDR3 is TGCGCCAGCAGCCAAGATGAAGGGGTATGGGAGACCCAGTACTTC.

The gene calls are TRBV2 and TRBJ2-7, with 7 bases matching TRBD2. Trimming took 6 bases from V and 2 from J; bases not matched to a gene: 1. Germline-derived CDR1 and CDR2 are SNHLY and FYNNEI. The CDR3 loop spans 12 amino acids. The CDR3 spells CASRGGAYEQYF. In DNA form, the CDR3 reads TGTGCCAGCAGGGGGGGGGCCTACGAGCAGTACTTC.

The chain uses TRBV4-1 and TRBJ1-6; D is uncertain. Germline lookup yields CDR1 MGHRA and CDR2 YSYEKL. Trimming removed 7 bases from V and 7 bases from J, with 11 bases in between. The CDR3 is 13 amino acids. CDR3 in amino acids: CASTYDPNSPLHF. In nucleotides, the CDR3 is TGCGCCAGCACATATGATCCGAATTCACCCCTCCACTTT.